The 21 T cell receptor beta chains given below trace back to one sample, sequenced in a study of T cell repertoires in cytomegalovirus infection. In TCRdb, the reads were re-called with MiXCR into one record per CDR3 protein. Of about 300,000 distinct CDR3 sequences in the sample, roughly 9.3% were seen once. What was sequenced was PBMCs. Receptor source: a human donor in good health (CMV status not recorded). Some clones in this sample may be carry-over from other donors' samples.

This clonotype occurred a few times. The CDR3 is CASTRGPYEQYV. CDR3 nucleotides: TGTGCCAGCACCCGAGGACCCTACGAGCAGTACGTC. The chain is built from TRBV28 and TRBJ2-7; D unresolved. Germline V CDR1 and CDR2: MDHEN, SYDVKM. The CDR3 spans 12 residues. V was trimmed by 7 bases and J by 2 bases, leaving 9 bases between them.

The sample holds many counts of this clonotype. The J gene is TRBJ2-7, the V gene TRBV4-1; perhaps TRBD2 as D (6 bases). The V end was cut by 4 bases, the J end by 5 bases, with 27 bases between. The CDR3 sequence is 18 residues long. From germline, CDR1 is MGHRA and CDR2 YSYEKL. CDR3 coding DNA: TGCGCCAGCAGCCCCCTTTTTTTGAGGCGGGGAAGGATCGACGAGCAGTACTTC. Protein product: CASSPLFLRRGRIDEQYF.

This clonotype has a count of ten or more. CDR3 in amino acids: CASSIVLAQYNEQFF. CDR3 nucleotides: TGTGCCAGTAGTATAGTCCTAGCCCAGTACAATGAGCAGTTCTTC. The chain links TRBV19 to TRBJ2-1, with a weak D call TRBD2 (5 bases). CDR1 and CDR2 from the germline V gene are LNHDA and SQIVND (reference sequence). The CDR3 is made up of 15 amino acids. Trimming stripped 1 base from V and 4 bases from J, with 11 bases between.

This clonotype was found once. The gene calls are TRBV9 and TRBJ2-3, with D perhaps being TRBD1 or TRBD2 (5 bases each). V lost 3 bases to trimming and J lost 2 bases, with 13 bases between them. The CDR3 covers 15 residues. Per the germline V gene, CDR1 is SGDLS and CDR2 is YYNGEE. CDR3 DNA: TGTGCCAGCAGCGCGGGACGGACCCTCACAGATACGCAGTATTTT. Protein product: CASSAGRTLTDTQYF.

Regarding this clonotype: A much larger clone is a single base away; this may be a read error. This chain joins TRBV20-1 and TRBJ2-1; weak D call: TRBD1 (5 bases). The CDR3 is 14 residues long. Germline V lookup: CDR1 DFQATT, CDR2 SNEGSKA (reference sequence). The V end was cut by 3 bases, the J end by 4 bases, with 13 bases between. The CDR3, as DNA: TGCAGTGCTAGTAGGCACAGGAGTTACAATGAGCAGTTCTTC. Protein: CSASRHRSYNEQFF.

This clonotype was seen ten or more times. The chain has TRBV28 and TRBJ1-5, with 10 bases lining up with TRBD1. Looked up from germline, CDR1 is MDHEN and CDR2 is SYDVKM. V was pared by 6 bases and J by 4 bases, with 6 bases of the junction left unmatched. The CDR3 is 15 residues long. The CDR3 region is CASRREGQGNQPQHF. The CDR3 region has the DNA TGTGCCAGCAGGAGAGAGGGACAGGGGAATCAGCCCCAGCATTTT.

In its sample, this clonotype was seen a few times. V usage is TRBV2 and J usage is TRBJ1-5, with TRBD1 matching over 9 bases. Germline V gene data show CDR1 as SNHLY and CDR2 as FYNNEI. V was clipped by 7 bases and J by 3 bases; unmatched bases: 13. The CDR3 covers 17 residues. The DNA for the CDR3 is TGTGCCAGCAATATCCCGGGACAGGGCGCCTCCAATCAGCCCCAGCATTTT. Amino acid sequence: CASNIPGQGASNQPQHF.

In this sample, this clonotype turned up many times. This rearrangement joins TRBV6-4 to TRBJ1-1; weak D call: TRBD1 (5 bases). V dropped 0 bases and J dropped 1 base, with 6 bases sitting between them. This CDR3 spans 14 amino acids. Germline V lookup: CDR1 MRHNA, CDR2 SNTAGT. The CDR3 nucleotides are TGTGCCAGCAGTGACTCAGGGGCGAACACTGAAGCTTTCTTT. Its protein is CASSDSGANTEAFF.

The table lists this clonotype with many counts. The V gene is TRBV7-8, the J gene TRBJ2-3; 7 bases match TRBD2. V dropped 0 bases and J dropped 2; count of bases not matched to a gene: 5. CDR3 length: 16 residues. Per germline, CDR1 SGHVS and CDR2 FQNEAQ. CDR3 nucleotide sequence: TGTGCCAGCAGCTTAGCCGCGGGACTATCCACAGATACGCAGTATTTT. It encodes CASSLAAGLSTDTQYF.

This clonotype appeared many times. The CDR3 is CSATDRGRGANYGYTF. In nucleotides, the CDR3 is TGCAGTGCAACCGACAGGGGCAGGGGAGCTAACTATGGCTACACCTTC. The chain combines TRBV20-1 with TRBJ1-2, with 8 bases lining up with TRBD1. This CDR3 is 16 amino acids long. CDR1 and CDR2 from the germline V gene are DFQATT and SNEGSKA (reference sequence). After removal of 6 bases from V and 0 bases from J, the junction contained 12 bases not matched to a gene.

Many counts were recorded for this clonotype. The gene calls are TRBV20-1 and TRBJ2-5; TRBD1 is a possible D gene (6 bases). V was cut by 6 bases and J by 5 bases, with 19 bases left in between. The CDR3 covers 14 residues. The germline gives CDR1 DFQATT, CDR2 SNEGSKA (reference sequence). CDR3 nucleotide sequence: TGCAGTGCGAGAAACAGGGTCTCGGGGGAGACCCAGTACTTC. It translates to CSARNRVSGETQYF.

Many counts were recorded for this clonotype. The chain links TRBV6-2 or TRBV6-3 to TRBJ1-5, with D maybe TRBD1 (5 bases). This CDR3 has 14 amino acids. Germline CDR1 and CDR2: MNHEY and SVGEGT. Trimming took 4 bases from V and 3 from J, leaving 10 bases between them. The CDR3 here is CASSSDRNNQPQHF. The CDR3 coding sequence is TGTGCCAGCAGTTCCGACAGAAACAATCAGCCCCAGCATTTT.

This clonotype was observed at least ten times. This rearrangement joins TRBV25-1 to TRBJ2-5; the D is unclear. V was cut by 5 bases and J by 5 bases, with 12 bases left in between. In germline, CDR1 is MGHDK, CDR2 SYGVNS. The CDR3 consists of 13 residues. Here the CDR3 DNA reads TGTGCCAGCAGTTTAAGCCCCCGTGAGACCCAGTACTTC. Its protein product is CASSLSPRETQYF.

This clonotype was found many times. The rearrangement links TRBV29-1 to TRBJ2-1, with a possible D match to TRBD1 (6 bases). Germline CDR1 is SQVTM and CDR2 is ANQGSEA. The CDR3 contains 15 residues. Between the trimmed V and J ends, which lost 0 bases and 5 bases, there was a span of 14 bases. DNA for the CDR3: TGCAGCGTTGAAGATTATCGACAGGAGAACAATGAGCAGTTCTTC. This gives the protein CSVEDYRQENNEQFF.

This clonotype was seen ten or more times. The chain is built from TRBV7-9 and TRBJ2-1, with 7 bases fitting TRBD1. The germline gives CDR1 SEHNR, CDR2 FQNEAQ (reference sequence). V shed 4 bases and J 8 bases; nucleotides not matched to a gene: 8. The CDR3 spans 14 residues. The CDR3 sequence is CASSSRQGTDEQFF. Here the CDR3 DNA reads TGTGCCAGCAGCTCACGACAGGGTACTGATGAGCAGTTCTTC.

A note on this clonotype: This clone may be a read error of a much larger clone one base away. The V gene is TRBV20-1, the J gene TRBJ2-7; either TRBD1 or TRBD2 may fit D (7 bases each). The CDR3 sequence is 12 residues long. Trimming stripped 4 bases from V and 13 bases from J, with 20 bases between. Germline V gene lookup returns CDR1 DFQATT and CDR2 SNEGSKA (reference sequence). CDR3 region: CSATEKRDSRYF. In DNA form, the CDR3 reads TGCAGTGCTACAGAAAAGCGGGACAGCCGATACTTC.

This clonotype was picked up many times. This sequence joins TRBV12-3 or TRBV12-4 and TRBJ2-5; 9 nucleotides align to TRBD1. Losses at the gene ends were 1 base for V and 6 bases for J; bases not matched to a gene: 6. The CDR3 spans 15 residues. The CDR3 bases are TGTGCCAGCAGTTTAGGAGGGGGGACAGGGAAGACCCAGTACTTC. This sequence encodes CASSLGGGTGKTQYF.

This sequence joins TRBV20-1 and TRBJ2-2, with a tentative D call TRBD2 (6 bases). Trimming left V 6 bases short and J 0 bases short, with 20 bases between. The CDR3 extends over 17 amino acids. Germline values: CDR1 DFQATT, CDR2 SNEGSKA (reference sequence). As DNA, the CDR3 is TGCAGTGCAAGGGATGGGGCCGGGGGTGCGAACACCGGGGAGCTGTTTTTT. Protein product: CSARDGAGGANTGELFF.

Details on this clonotype: A read error is possible here, since a much larger clone lies one base away. The chain joins TRBV7-8 to TRBJ1-1, with D perhaps TRBD1 (6 bases). Germline V gives CDR1 SGHVS, CDR2 FQNEAQ. Trimming shortened V by 8 bases and J by 5 bases, and 15 bases separated the two germline ends. The CDR3 contains 13 residues. The CDR3 protein is CASGQGRGTEAFF. In DNA form, the CDR3 reads TGTGCCAGCGGCCAGGGGCGGGGGACTGAAGCTTTCTTT.

This clonotype was observed many times. This chain connects TRBV12-3 or TRBV12-4 to TRBJ1-2; 8 bases match TRBD1. V lost 4 bases to trimming and J lost 8 bases; unmatched junction nucleotides: 9. The CDR3 is 14 residues long. The chain's CDR3 is CASSSQGASKGYTF. DNA for the CDR3: TGTGCCAGCAGTTCTCAGGGGGCGAGTAAAGGCTACACCTTC.

This clonotype showed up many times. The V gene is TRBV6-4, the J gene TRBJ2-7, with TRBD2 matching over 16 bases. V shed 9 bases and J 0 bases; nucleotides not matched to a gene: 14. Germline-derived CDR1 and CDR2 are MRHNA and SNTAGT. This CDR3 region has 19 residues. The CDR3 loop is CASPIQPGLAGGSSYEQYV. Here the CDR3 DNA reads TGTGCCAGTCCCATCCAGCCGGGACTAGCGGGGGGGAGCTCCTACGAGCAGTACGTC.